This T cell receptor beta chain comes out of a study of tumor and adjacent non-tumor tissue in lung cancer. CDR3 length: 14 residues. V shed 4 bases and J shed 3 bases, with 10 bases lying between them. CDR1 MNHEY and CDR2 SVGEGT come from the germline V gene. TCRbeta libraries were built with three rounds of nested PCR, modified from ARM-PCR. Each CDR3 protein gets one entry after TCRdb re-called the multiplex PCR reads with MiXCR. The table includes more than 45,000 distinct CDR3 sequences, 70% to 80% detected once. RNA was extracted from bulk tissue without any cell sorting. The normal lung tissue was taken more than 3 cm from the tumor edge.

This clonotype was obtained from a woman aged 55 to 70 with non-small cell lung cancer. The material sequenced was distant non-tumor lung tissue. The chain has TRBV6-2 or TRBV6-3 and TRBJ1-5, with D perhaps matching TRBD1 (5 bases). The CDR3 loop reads CASSSRGNNQPQHF. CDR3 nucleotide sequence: TGTGCCAGCAGTTCTCGGGGCAACAATCAGCCCCAGCATTTT.